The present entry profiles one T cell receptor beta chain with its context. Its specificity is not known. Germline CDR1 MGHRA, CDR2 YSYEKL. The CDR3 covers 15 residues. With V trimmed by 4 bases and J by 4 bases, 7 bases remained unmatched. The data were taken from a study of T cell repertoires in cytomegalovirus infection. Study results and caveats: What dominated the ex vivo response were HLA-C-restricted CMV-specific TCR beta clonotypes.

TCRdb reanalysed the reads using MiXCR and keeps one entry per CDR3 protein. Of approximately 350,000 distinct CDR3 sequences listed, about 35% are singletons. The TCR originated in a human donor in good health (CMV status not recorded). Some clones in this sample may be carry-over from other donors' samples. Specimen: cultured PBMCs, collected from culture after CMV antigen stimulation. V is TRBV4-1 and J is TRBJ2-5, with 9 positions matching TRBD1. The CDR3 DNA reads TGCGCCAGCAGCCCCTGGGACAGGGAGGGAGAGACCCAGTACTTC. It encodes CASSPWDREGETQYF.